This is a list of T cell receptor beta chains from one sample in a study of cytomegalovirus exposure and HLA in healthy donors. Generated by immunoSEQ multiplex PCR, the TCRdb table keeps only in-frame clones and is missing some. The data contain fewer than 80,000 clones, roughly 74% of them singletons. The sequenced sample consisted of PBMCs. The receptors derive from a woman aged 55-70 years in good health and CMV-seropositive. Both conserved end residues are part of each CDR3. D genes are given only for firm matches. Size values are once, few and many counts, or a class for expanded clones, and some rows have none.

d_gene,j_gene,abundance,v_gene,CDR3nt,CDR3aa
TRBD1,TRBJ1-2,few,TRBV19,TGTGCCAGTAGTTCGTCCGGGACAGGATTTTTCTTTAACTATGGCTACACCTTC,CASSSSGTGFFFNYGYTF
NA,TRBJ1-1,NA,TRBV15,TGTGCCACCAGTAAACAGATGAACACTGAAGCTTTCTTT,CATSKQMNTEAFF
TRBD1,TRBJ2-5,few,TRBV7-9,TGTGCCAGCAGCTGGGGACAGGGGGCTATAGAGACCCAGTACTTC,CASSWGQGAIETQYF
NA,TRBJ1-5,many,TRBV29-1,TGCAGCGTTCGGACAGATTTTGATCAGCCCCAGCATTTT,CSVRTDFDQPQHF
NA,TRBJ1-1,NA,TRBV9,TGTGCCAGCAGCTCCGGGACAAACATGAACACTGAAGCTTTCTTT,CASSSGTNMNTEAFF
NA,TRBJ2-3,NA,TRBV5-1,TGCGCCAGCAGCTTAGGGACTGGGGGGGCAGAGGATACGCAGTATTTT,CASSLGTGGAEDTQYF
NA,TRBJ1-1,NA,TRBV4-1,TGCGCCAGCAAACAAGACACTGAAGCTTTCTTT,CASKQDTEAFF
TRBD1,TRBJ1-2,NA,TRBV4-1,TGCGCCAGCAGCCAAGATAGGAACAGGGGGCTCAACTATGGCTACACCTTC,CASSQDRNRGLNYGYTF
NA,TRBJ1-1,NA,TRBV6-1,TGTGCCAGCAGCCTTTCGTGGAGAACTGAAGCTTTCTTT,CASSLSWRTEAFF
NA,TRBJ1-2,NA,TRBV7-9,TGTGCCAGCAGCTTAGAAGCTGGGGGAGGCTATGGCTACACCTTC,CASSLEAGGGYGYTF
TRBD1,TRBJ2-5,NA,TRBV5-4,TGTGCCAGCAGCGGACAGGAAGAGACCCAGTACTTC,CASSGQEETQYF
TRBD1,TRBJ1-5,few,TRBV6-6,TGTGCCAGCACCCGGACAGGGGAAGATCAGCCCCAGCATTTT,CASTRTGEDQPQHF
TRBD2,TRBJ2-5,NA,TRBV6-1,TGTGCCAGCAGTGAAGCGGGGGCGGGGGGGAATCAAGAGACCCAGTACTTC,CASSEAGAGGNQETQYF
NA,TRBJ2-2,NA,TRBV19,TGTGCCAGTAGTATAAGCGATTTAGCCCGGCCCGGGGAGCTGTTTTTT,CASSISDLARPGELFF
NA,TRBJ2-6,few,TRBV19,TGTGCCAGTAGCTACAGCTCTGGGGCCAACGTCCTGACTTTC,CASSYSSGANVLTF
NA,TRBJ1-3,NA,TRBV6-1,TGTGCCAGCACAACAGGGACTGGAAACACCATATATTTT,CASTTGTGNTIYF
TRBD1,TRBJ1-1,few,TRBV7-8,TGTGCCAGCAGCTCTCCGGGACAGGGGAACACTGAAGCTTTCTTT,CASSSPGQGNTEAFF
TRBD1,TRBJ2-5,few,TRBV11-2,TGTGCCAGCAGCTGGGACAGCAGAGAGACCCAGTACTTC,CASSWDSRETQYF
NA,TRBJ1-1,NA,TRBV28,TGTGCCAGCAAGCCAGGGAGGGGGACTGAAGCTTTCTTT,CASKPGRGTEAFF
NA,TRBJ2-6,NA,TRBV10-3,TGTGCCATCAGTGAGTCCCGGGAACGTGGGGCCAACGTCCTGACTTTC,CAISESRERGANVLTF
NA,TRBJ1-4,NA,TRBV9,TGTGCCAGCAGCGTAGGAGGGTCTAATGAAAAACTGTTTTTT,CASSVGGSNEKLFF
NA,TRBJ2-2,NA,TRBV15,TGTGCCACCAGCAGAGACGGGTTGGCAAGCAGTTTT,CATSRDGLASSF
TRBD1,TRBJ2-7,few,TRBV19,TGTGCCAGTAGTATTCAAAAAGTCTCGGACAGGGAACCTTACGAGCAGTACTTC,CASSIQKVSDREPYEQYF
TRBD1,TRBJ1-5,NA,TRBV6-5,TGTGCCAGCAGTTACCAGGGCCAGGGGGAGCCCCAGCATTTT,CASSYQGQGEPQHF
TRBD1,TRBJ1-1,few,TRBV6-5,TGTGCCAGCAGTCCACAGGGGGCTAACACTGAAGCTTTCTTT,CASSPQGANTEAFF
NA,TRBJ2-7,few,TRBV7-8,TGTGCCAGCAGCTTATTCCCCTTCGAGCAGTACTTC,CASSLFPFEQYF
NA,TRBJ2-5,NA,TRBV25-1,TGTGCCAGCAAAGAGTACCAAGAGACCCAGTACTTC,CASKEYQETQYF
NA,TRBJ2-1,many,TRBV7-3,TGTGCCAGCAGCCGCCCGACCAGGGGGAGGAATGAGCAGTTCTTC,CASSRPTRGRNEQFF
NA,TRBJ1-2,NA,TRBV30,TGTGCCTGGAAGTATGGGAGGACTAACTATGGCTACACCTTC,CAWKYGRTNYGYTF
TRBD1,TRBJ2-3,NA,TRBV5-6,TGTGCCAGCAGCCTGCACGGGACAGGGACAGATACGCAGTATTTT,CASSLHGTGTDTQYF
NA,TRBJ2-7,NA,TRBV5-1,TGCGCCAGCAGTCCCGTGGGGGGAGTATACGAGCAGTACTTC,CASSPVGGVYEQYF
NA,TRBJ2-3,NA,TRBV5-1,TGCGCCAGCAGCTTGGCCGGGACAGATACGCAGTATTTT,CASSLAGTDTQYF
TRBD1,TRBJ1-1,NA,TRBV30,TGTGCCGCCTTAAGGGGGCTCGTAACTGAAGCTTTCTTT,CAALRGLVTEAFF
TRBD2,TRBJ2-5,once,TRBV4-1,TGCGCCAGCAGCCAAGAGCTTACTAGCGGGGGGGCCCAGTACTTC,CASSQELTSGGAQYF
TRBD1,TRBJ2-7,NA,TRBV29-1,TGCAGCGTCGGACAGGGGGAGCAGTACTTC,CSVGQGEQYF
TRBD1,TRBJ1-2,NA,TRBV19,TGTGCCAGTAGTATGGGGTCGGGACAGGGGGCTTATGGCTACACCTTC,CASSMGSGQGAYGYTF
TRBD2,TRBJ2-7,NA,TRBV6-1,TGTGCCAGCACCGGCTGGCTAGCGGGCGAGCAGTACTTC,CASTGWLAGEQYF
TRBD2,TRBJ2-1,NA,TRBV6-6,TGTGCCAGCAGCGTAGCGGGGGTTTCCTACAATGAGCAGTTCTTC,CASSVAGVSYNEQFF
NA,TRBJ1-2,NA,TRBV19,TGTGCCAGTACCGACAATGTCTATGGCTACACCTTC,CASTDNVYGYTF
NA,TRBJ2-5,NA,TRBV19,TGTGCCAGTAGTATGAGGGGGGGACGAGAGACCCAGTACTTC,CASSMRGGRETQYF
NA,TRBJ1-1,NA,TRBV9,TGTGCCAGCAGTCCCAGTAACAGGAACACTGAAGCTTTCTTT,CASSPSNRNTEAFF
TRBD2,TRBJ2-7,few,TRBV4-1,TGCGCCAGCAGCCAAGCAGGCCTAGCGGGAGACTTGGTCCACGAGCAGTACTTC,CASSQAGLAGDLVHEQYF
NA,TRBJ1-2,NA,TRBV7-6,TGTGCCAGCAGCTCCCAAACGCAACCCACCGGGGATGGCTACACCTTC,CASSSQTQPTGDGYTF
NA,TRBJ1-5,few,TRBV2,TGTGCCAGCAGAAGAGGGGGGGAGGGCAATCAGCCCCAGCATTTT,CASRRGGEGNQPQHF
NA,TRBJ2-3,NA,TRBV7-3,TGTGCCAGCAGCTCCTCCAGCACAGATACGCAGTATTTT,CASSSSSTDTQYF
TRBD1,TRBJ2-2,once,TRBV9,TGTGCCAGCAGCGGCGGGACAGGGGTTCACACCGGGGAGCTGTTTTTT,CASSGGTGVHTGELFF
NA,TRBJ2-7,NA,TRBV27,TGTGCCAGCAGTTTCCGGACTTCCTACGAGCAGTACTTC,CASSFRTSYEQYF
TRBD2,TRBJ2-3,NA,TRBV7-9,TGTGCCAGCAGCTACCTAAAGCGGGGGGGCCCAGATACGCAGTATTTT,CASSYLKRGGPDTQYF
TRBD2,TRBJ2-7,NA,TRBV5-1,TGCGCCAGCAGCGTTACTAGCGGGGGCTCCTACGAGCAGTACTTC,CASSVTSGGSYEQYF
NA,TRBJ1-2,NA,TRBV2,TGTGCCAGCCACAGGGTGTTGGAAGGCTACACCTTC,CASHRVLEGYTF
TRBD1,TRBJ2-7,NA,TRBV18,TGTGCCAGCTCACCAGGGACAGACTACGAGCAGTACTTC,CASSPGTDYEQYF
NA,TRBJ2-3,NA,TRBV6-6,TGTGCCAGCACTGTCACAGATACGCAGTATTTT,CASTVTDTQYF
NA,TRBJ1-1,NA,TRBV6-1,TGTGCCAGCAGTGGAGGGAGGACTGAAGCTTTCTTT,CASSGGRTEAFF
TRBD1,TRBJ2-7,NA,TRBV18,TGTGCCAGCTCACCTCAGACAGGGGACGAGCAGTACTTC,CASSPQTGDEQYF
TRBD1,TRBJ2-3,once,TRBV29-1,TGCAGCGTAGGGACAGTAGGCACAGATACGCAGTATTTT,CSVGTVGTDTQYF
NA,TRBJ1-2,NA,TRBV6-1,TGTGCCAGCAGTGAGGTGCGAGCTAACTATGGCTACACCTTC,CASSEVRANYGYTF
TRBD1,TRBJ1-5,NA,TRBV2,TGTGCCAGTGGGACAGGGTATCAGCCCCAGCATTTT,CASGTGYQPQHF
TRBD2,TRBJ2-7,NA,TRBV6-1,TGTGCCAGCAGGGGGGCGGGACTAGCGGGTAAGGAGCAGTACTTC,CASRGAGLAGKEQYF
TRBD1,TRBJ2-3,NA,TRBV2,TGTGCCAGCAGTCTTGGGACAGGGTTCACAGATACGCAGTATTTT,CASSLGTGFTDTQYF
TRBD2,TRBJ2-4,NA,TRBV9,TGTGCCAGCAGCTCCCGGCCGAGACTAGCGGTCCTAGCCAAAAACATTCAGTACTTC,CASSSRPRLAVLAKNIQYF